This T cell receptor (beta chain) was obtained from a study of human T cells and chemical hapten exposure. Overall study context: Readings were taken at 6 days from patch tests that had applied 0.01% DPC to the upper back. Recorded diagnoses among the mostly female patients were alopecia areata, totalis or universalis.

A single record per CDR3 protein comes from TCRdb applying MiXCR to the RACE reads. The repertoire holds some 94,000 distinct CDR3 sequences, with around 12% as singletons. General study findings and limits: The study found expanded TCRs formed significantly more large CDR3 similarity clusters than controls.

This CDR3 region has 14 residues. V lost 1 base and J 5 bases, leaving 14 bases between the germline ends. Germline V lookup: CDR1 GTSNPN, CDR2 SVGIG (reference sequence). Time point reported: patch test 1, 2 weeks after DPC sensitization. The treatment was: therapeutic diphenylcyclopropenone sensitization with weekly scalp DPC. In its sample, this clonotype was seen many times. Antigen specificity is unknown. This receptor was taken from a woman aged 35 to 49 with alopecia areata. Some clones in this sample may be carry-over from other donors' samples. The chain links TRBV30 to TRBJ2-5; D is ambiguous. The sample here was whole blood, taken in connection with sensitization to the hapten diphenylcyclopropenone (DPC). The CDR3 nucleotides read TGTGCCTGGAGTGCGGGCTCAACGGTGGAGACCCAGTACTTC. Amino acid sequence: CAWSAGSTVETQYF. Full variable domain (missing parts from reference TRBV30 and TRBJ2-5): SQTIHQWPATLVQPVGSPLSLECTVEGTSNPNLYWYRQAAGRGLQLLFYSVGIGQISSEVPQNLSASRPQDRQFILSSKKLLLSDSGFYLCAWSAGSTVETQYFGPGTRLLVL.